Following are 3 T cell receptor beta chains from one sample sequenced in a study of blood T cells in healthy people across ages. Using a J-beta primer mix together with a sample-barcoded 5' primer, a second PCR was run for roughly 6 to 12 cycles. TCRdb reprocessed the 5' RACE reads via MiXCR and lists one record per CDR3 protein. In the table there are 700,000 to 950,000 distinct CDR3 sequences, roughly 50% of which are singletons. Sequencing was carried out using blood. These receptors all come from a young man in good health.

This clonotype was recorded only once. The chain has TRBV7-9 and TRBJ2-1; weak D call: TRBD2 (5 bases). Trimming pared 4 bases from V and 0 bases from J, leaving 10 bases between. This CDR3 spans 15 amino acids. Germline CDR1 is SEHNR and CDR2 is FQNEAQ (reference sequence). The CDR3 bases are TGTGCCAGCAGCTCAGGACTCGACTCCTACAATGAGCAGTTCTTC. It encodes CASSSGLDSYNEQFF.

The chain carries TRBV9 and TRBJ1-1; D is unclear. The CDR3 spans 15 residues. The V and J ends lost 0 bases and 0 bases respectively, with 9 bases between them. The germline V gene encodes CDR1 SGDLS and CDR2 YYNGEE. The CDR3 coding sequence is TGTGCCAGCAGCGTAGTTGCAGGAGTGAACACTGAAGCTTTCTTT. This encodes CASSVVAGVNTEAFF.

The chain couples TRBV5-1 to TRBJ2-3; D may be TRBD2 (5 bases). The CDR3 loop spans 14 amino acids. Germline CDR1 and CDR2: SGHRS and YFSETQ. V was shortened by 0 bases and J by 2 bases, with 7 bases between the two germline ends. The CDR3 protein is CASSLERITDTQYF. CDR3 DNA sequence: TGCGCCAGCAGCTTGGAGCGGATCACAGATACGCAGTATTTT.